This T cell receptor beta chain was found in a study of blood T cell repertoires in COVID-19 (dated by TCRdb to 2018 to 2020). Some background on the complete study: Collaborator samples came from the United States, Italy and Spain and covered acute and convalescent phases of COVID-19. The material from the prospective study consisted of cDNA or gDNA derived from T cells, B-cell-depleted T cells, or PBMCs. Deeply sampled blood TCRbeta repertoires from subjects exposed to, actively infected with, or recovered from COVID-19 were included in the dataset. The repertoires were made available in a free public database intended to serve as a resource for research on the immune response to SARS-CoV-2. Samples came from the ongoing ImmuneRACE study (first 160 participants) plus 1,254 subjects from 6 global collaborators. A de-identified subject ID, COVID-19 status, age in years and sex were almost always included in the sample metadata. Where HLA class I and class II types were available, the types were taken from metadata supplied by the sample provider, not from assay-based typing.

The germline V gene (reference sequence) supplies CDR1 LNHDA and CDR2 SQIVND. The CDR3 holds 19 amino acids from the cysteine to the phenylalanine. Only CDR3 DNA remains: 57 bases, in frame from the first base. The germline V and J ends show losses of 5 bases and 7 bases respectively, and no gene match explains 21 bases of the junction. Worth noting for this clone: Its antigen is unknown. The record has no base qualities; no much larger clone is one base away.

The immunoSEQ Assay, a bias-controlled multiplex PCR, was used to amplify TCRbeta CDR3 regions from genomic DNA. Per the source publication's procedure: Within the assay, amplification of reference gene primers was used to estimate how many nucleated cells each sample contained. To quantify the absolute abundance of each unique TCRbeta CDR3 rearrangement, sequence reads were collapsed and filtered. For each sample, productive Simpson clonality was calculated by taking the square root of Simpson's diversity index across productive rearrangements. TCRdb holds this immuneACCESS table with in-frame rearrangements only. Some clones are missing; in checked studies, unresolved V genes explain under half, and the rest has no known cause. The V and J calls and clone size come from that table; D and trimming were worked out from the DNA. The sample table contains some 190,000 clones; only one count was recorded for approximately 77% of them. The ten largest clonotypes hold 10% of the sample.

Broad study findings and their caveats: The quantity of clinical and demographic metadata differed by source and by participant and was supplied without curation.

Whole blood was collected in K2EDTA tubes by collaborating institutions according to the institutions' own protocols. For TCRbeta analysis, collaborators shipped samples as frozen whole blood, isolated PBMCs, or DNA extracted from either of those sample types. This TCR was recovered from a woman older than 75 with active or convalescent COVID-19. The receptor chain draws on TRBV19 and TRBJ2-1; 9 bases in the junction line up with TRBD2. The sequencing sample was made of peripheral blood. The base sequence is TGTGCCAGTAGTTTAAGGGGGTTTCGGGGACTAGCTCTTAGTAATGAGCAGTTCTTC. Translated, this gives CASSLRGFRGLALSNEQFF.